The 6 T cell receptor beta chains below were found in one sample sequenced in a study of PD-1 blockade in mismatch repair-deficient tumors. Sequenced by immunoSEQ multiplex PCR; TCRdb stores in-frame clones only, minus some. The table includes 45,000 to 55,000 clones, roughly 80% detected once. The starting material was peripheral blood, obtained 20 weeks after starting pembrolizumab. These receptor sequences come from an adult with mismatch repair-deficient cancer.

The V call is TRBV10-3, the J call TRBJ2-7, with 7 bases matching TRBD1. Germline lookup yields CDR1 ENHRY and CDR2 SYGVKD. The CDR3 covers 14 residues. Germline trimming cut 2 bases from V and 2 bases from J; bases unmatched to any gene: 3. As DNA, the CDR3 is TGTGCCATCAGTGAGAGGCAGGGGGCCTACGAGCAGTACTTC. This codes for CAISERQGAYEQYF.

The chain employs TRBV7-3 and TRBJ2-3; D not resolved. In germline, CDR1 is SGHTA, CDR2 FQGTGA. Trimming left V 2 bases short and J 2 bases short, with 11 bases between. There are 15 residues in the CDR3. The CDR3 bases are TGTGCCAGCAGCTTAGATGCCAGAAACACAGATACGCAGTATTTT. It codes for CASSLDARNTDTQYF. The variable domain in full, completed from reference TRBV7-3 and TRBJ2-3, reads GAGVSQTPSNKVTEKGKYVELRCDPISGHTALYWYRQSLGQGPEFLIYFQGTGAADDSGLPNDRFFAVRPEGSVSTLKIQRTERGDSAVYLCASSLDARNTDTQYFGPGTRLTVL.

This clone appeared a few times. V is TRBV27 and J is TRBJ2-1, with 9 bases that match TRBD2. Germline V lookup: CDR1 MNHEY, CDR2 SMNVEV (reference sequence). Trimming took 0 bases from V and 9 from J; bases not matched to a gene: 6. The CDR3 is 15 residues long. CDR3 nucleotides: TGTGCCAGCAGTTTATCGATTATAGCGGGAGCTGAGCAGTTCTTC. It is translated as CASSLSIIAGAEQFF.

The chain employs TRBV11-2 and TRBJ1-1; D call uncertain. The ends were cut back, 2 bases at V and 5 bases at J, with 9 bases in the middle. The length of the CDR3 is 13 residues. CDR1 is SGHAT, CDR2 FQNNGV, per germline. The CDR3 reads CASSLNSVTEAFF. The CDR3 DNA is TGTGCCAGCAGCTTAAATTCGGTGACTGAAGCTTTCTTT.

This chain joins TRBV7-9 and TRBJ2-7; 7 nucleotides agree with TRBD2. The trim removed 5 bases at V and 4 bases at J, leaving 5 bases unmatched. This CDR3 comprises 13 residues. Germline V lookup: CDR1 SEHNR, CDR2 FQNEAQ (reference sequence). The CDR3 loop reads CASSDSGRYEQYF. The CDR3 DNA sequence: TGTGCCAGCAGCGATTCCGGGAGGTACGAGCAGTACTTC.

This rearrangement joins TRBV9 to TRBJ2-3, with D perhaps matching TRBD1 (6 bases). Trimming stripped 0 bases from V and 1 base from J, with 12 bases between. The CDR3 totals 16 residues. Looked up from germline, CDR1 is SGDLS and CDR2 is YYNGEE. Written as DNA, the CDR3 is TGTGCCAGCAGCGTAGCCGGGGCAGGGGGCACAGATACGCAGTATTTT. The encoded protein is CASSVAGAGGTDTQYF.